Listed here is a single T cell receptor (beta chain). The source of the sample is a study of blood T cell repertoires in COVID-19. Original methodology: Estimation of nucleated cell counts was performed using reference gene primer amplification. Repertoires were generated with immunoSEQ multiplex PCR, while TCRdb's copy carries only in-frame clones and drops some. V and J calls and clone size come straight from that table; D and trimming were deduced from the DNA. The table lists approximately 250,000 clones, 88% of them singletons. The clonotype was recovered from a woman aged 40-49 years with acute COVID-19. Sequenced sample: PBMCs or T cells enriched from blood (not recorded which).

CDR3 amino acids: CASSLSWGPGEQFF. The CDR3 DNA follows: TGTGCCAGCAGTTTATCGTGGGGGCCGGGTGAGCAGTTCTTC. The chain recombines TRBV27 with TRBJ2-1, with D possibly matching TRBD1 (6 bases). V dropped 0 bases and J dropped 9 bases, with 12 bases sitting between them. The CDR3 runs 14 residues. Germline assignment: CDR1 MNHEY and CDR2 SMNVEV (reference sequence).